Listed here are 28 T cell receptor beta chains from one sample, sequenced in a study of identical twins. MiXCR was run by TCRdb on the 5' RACE reads, yielding one entry per CDR3 protein. The sample shows roughly 240,000 distinct CDR3 sequences, about 7.5% of them seen only once. Another study also made use of these data, one on yellow fever vaccine responses in identical twins.

Sample: CD8+ T cells sorted from blood. Receptor source: a woman aged 18-29 years in good health.

This clonotype was counted a few times. The rearrangement uses TRBV7-6 and TRBJ2-6; D remains ambiguous. The CDR3 extends over 12 amino acids. The germline V gene encodes CDR1 SGHVS and CDR2 FNYEAQ. V was clipped by 8 bases and J by 3 bases, with 5 bases between them. The CDR3 protein is CASGNGANVLTF. In DNA form, the CDR3 reads TGTGCCAGCGGTAATGGGGCCAACGTCCTGACTTTC.

This clonotype was counted between two and nine times. The chain recombines TRBV7-9 with TRBJ2-5; 10 bases fit TRBD1. This CDR3 is built from 16 residues. CDR1 and CDR2 (germline): SEHNR, FQNEAQ (reference sequence). Germline trimming cut 5 bases from V and 4 bases from J; bases unmatched to any gene: 10. CDR3 amino acids: CASSKPGTGARETQYF. The DNA of the CDR3 is TGTGCCAGCAGCAAACCCGGGACAGGGGCTCGAGAGACCCAGTACTTC.

This sequence joins TRBV2 and TRBJ2-7, with TRBD2 as a possible D gene (5 bases). The V end was cut by 7 bases, the J end by 3 bases, with 10 bases between. CDR1 SNHLY and CDR2 FYNNEI come from the germline V gene. The length of the CDR3 is 12 residues. CDR3 nucleotide sequence: TGTGCCAGCACGGACTCCGTCTACGAGCAGTACTTC. Translation: CASTDSVYEQYF.

CDR3 coding DNA: TGTGCCAGCAGCTTAGCCCGAGCAGGGGCCAACACTGAAGCTTTCTTT. It specifies CASSLARAGANTEAFF. The genes are TRBV7-8 and TRBJ1-1; TRBD1 might be the D (6 bases). Per germline, CDR1 SGHVS and CDR2 FQNEAQ. The V end lost 0 bases, the J end lost 2 bases, and 13 bases lay between the germline ends. The CDR3 length is 16 residues.

This clonotype was recorded at least ten times. For the CDR3, the DNA is TGTGCCAGCAGCTTAGCCGGGGCTATGAACACTGAAGCTTTCTTT. Its protein is CASSLAGAMNTEAFF. The gene calls are TRBV7-9 and TRBJ1-1; possibly TRBD1 for D (5 bases). The CDR3 length is 15 residues. The germline V and J ends were trimmed by 0 bases and 0 bases, with 8 bases remaining between them. Germline V gives CDR1 SEHNR, CDR2 FQNEAQ (reference sequence). Full variable domain (outside the CDR3, taken from reference TRBV7-9 and TRBJ1-1): DTGVSQNPRHKITKRGQNVTFRCDPISEHNRLYWYRQTLGQGPEFLTYFQNEAQLEKSRLLSDRFSAERPKGSFSTLEIQRTEQGDSAMYLCASSLAGAMNTEAFFGQGTRLTVV.

With respect to this clonotype: This sequence may be a read error, since a much larger clone differs from it by one base. The CDR3 DNA reads TGCAGTGCTAGAGATCTAACGGATAGCACAGATACGCAGTATTTT. This codes for CSARDLTDSTDTQYF. The rearrangement links TRBV20-1 to TRBJ2-3; D ambiguous. Per germline, CDR1 DFQATT and CDR2 SNEGSKA (reference sequence). Trimming removed 0 bases at V and 0 bases at J, with 10 bases between. CDR3 length: 15 amino acids.

The V gene is TRBV20-1, the J gene TRBJ1-5; D may be TRBD1 (5 bases). The CDR3 runs to 18 residues. The germline V gene encodes CDR1 DFQATT and CDR2 SNEGSKA (reference sequence). Between the trimmed V and J ends, which lost 0 bases and 4 bases, there was a span of 22 bases. In DNA form, the CDR3 reads TGCAGTGCTAGAGATTCCGATCCTGGGACTCTAGTGAATCAGCCCCAGCATTTT. It is translated as CSARDSDPGTLVNQPQHF.

This clonotype occurred a few times. V usage is TRBV20-1 and J usage is TRBJ1-3; the D is unclear. This CDR3 spans 11 amino acids. The germline V and J ends were trimmed by 5 bases and 2 bases, with 4 bases remaining between them. The germline V gene has CDR1 DFQATT and CDR2 SNEGSKA (reference sequence). CDR3 residues: CSASPGNTIYF. CDR3 DNA: TGCAGTGCTTCCCCTGGAAACACCATATATTTT.

This clonotype was seen ten or more times. The chain has TRBV7-9 and TRBJ2-5, with D hard to call. V was trimmed by 3 bases and J by 5 bases, leaving 10 bases between them. The CDR3 runs 13 residues. The germline CDR1 and CDR2 sequences are SEHNR and FQNEAQ (reference sequence). The chain's CDR3 is CASSFLKWETQYF. The CDR3 nucleotides read TGTGCCAGCAGCTTCCTCAAGTGGGAGACCCAGTACTTC.

This clonotype was seen at least ten times. The chain recombines TRBV29-1 with TRBJ2-7; 9 nucleotides agree with TRBD1. CDR1 and CDR2 from the germline V gene are SQVTM and ANQGSEA. The CDR3 is made up of 13 amino acids. V lost 5 bases, J lost 2 bases, and 4 bases stayed unmatched. CDR3 nucleotide sequence: TGCAGCGTTCGGACAGGGGATACCTACGAGCAGTACGTC. Its protein is CSVRTGDTYEQYV.

The chain carries TRBV4-1 and TRBJ2-1; the match to TRBD2 covers 15 bases. V lost 2 bases and J lost 8; bases outside the gene matches: 4. Germline loops: CDR1 MGHRA, CDR2 YSYEKL. The CDR3 runs 16 residues. The CDR3 DNA sequence: TGCGCCAGCAGCCAACGAGGACTAGCGGGAGGGGATGAGCAGTTCTTC. Its protein is CASSQRGLAGGDEQFF.

The chain has TRBV6-1 and TRBJ2-5; D is perhaps TRBD2 (6 bases). The length of the CDR3 is 14 residues. Trimming removed 4 bases at V and 5 bases at J, with 14 bases between. Germline V gene lookup returns CDR1 MNHNS and CDR2 SASEGT. The CDR3 is CASSAGGVGETQYF. The CDR3 DNA sequence: TGTGCCAGCAGTGCCGGAGGGGTAGGGGAGACCCAGTACTTC.

This clonotype was picked up many times. This rearrangement joins TRBV29-1 to TRBJ2-7; TRBD2 is a possible D gene (6 bases). Per the germline V gene, CDR1 is SQVTM and CDR2 is ANQGSEA. The V and J ends lost 0 bases and 5 bases respectively, with 17 bases between them. The CDR3 spans 15 residues. The DNA for the CDR3 is TGCAGCGTTGAAGAGCCTCGGGACTCCGTCCACGAGCAGTACTTC. Its protein is CSVEEPRDSVHEQYF.

As to this clonotype: The junction does not match germline at one end; this may be a read error. The chain has TRBV3-1 and TRBJ2-5, with D possibly being TRBD1 or TRBD2 (6 bases each). Germline CDR1 LGHDT, CDR2 YNNKEL (reference sequence). The CDR3 contains 20 residues. CDR3 protein: CACSKDFVVGGRGAGETQYF. The CDR3 DNA follows: TGTGCCTGCAGCAAAGACTTCGTCGTAGGAGGTAGGGGGGCAGGAGAGACCCAGTACTTC.

The chain carries TRBV7-9 and TRBJ2-1; D unresolved. The ends were cut back, 0 bases at V and 4 bases at J, with 10 bases in the middle. In germline, CDR1 is SEHNR, CDR2 FQNEAQ (reference sequence). The CDR3 totals 15 residues. The CDR3 nucleotides read TGTGCCAGCAGCTTAGCCCTTCAGAGGTACAATGAGCAGTTCTTC. Translating it yields CASSLALQRYNEQFF.

The rearrangement joins TRBV20-1 to TRBJ2-7, with D maybe TRBD2 (6 bases). The CDR3 has 16 residues. The V and J ends lost 0 bases and 2 bases respectively, with 17 bases between them. In germline, CDR1 is DFQATT, CDR2 SNEGSKA (reference sequence). The CDR3 spells CSARDPEGRTTYEQYF. DNA for the CDR3: TGCAGTGCTAGAGATCCGGAAGGGAGGACAACCTACGAGCAGTACTTC.

This clonotype was observed many times. Here the CDR3 DNA reads TGCAGCGTTCAAACAGGGACAGGGGGTAGTGAGCAGTTCTTC. Protein: CSVQTGTGGSEQFF. The chain carries TRBV29-1 and TRBJ2-1; 11 bases map to TRBD1. J was trimmed by 9 bases and V by 5 bases; bases with no gene match: 9. CDR1 is SQVTM and CDR2 is ANQGSEA in the germline V gene. The CDR3 is made up of 14 amino acids.

This clonotype was counted a few times. The gene calls are TRBV20-1 and TRBJ2-7; D is possibly TRBD2 (6 bases). CDR1 is DFQATT, CDR2 SNEGSKA, per germline (reference sequence). Trimming shortened V by 3 bases and J by 2 bases, and 17 bases separated the two germline ends. The CDR3 has 15 residues. In nucleotides, the CDR3 is TGCAGTGCTAGCCTACGTGCTAGCGACCCCTACGAGCAGTACTTC. Its protein is CSASLRASDPYEQYF.

This clonotype was found a few times. The V and J genes are TRBV21-1 and TRBJ2-5. TRBV21-1 is a known pseudogene. This CDR3 has 11 residues. This CDR3 reads CASRGWETQYF. The CDR3 bases are TGTGCCAGCAGGGGGTGGGAGACCCAGTACTTC.

This clonotype was seen ten or more times. V gene TRBV7-9 combines with J gene TRBJ2-2; the D gene is possibly TRBD1 (5 bases). There are 11 residues in the CDR3. V lost 8 bases and J 11 bases, leaving 12 bases between the germline ends. The germline V gene has CDR1 SEHNR and CDR2 FQNEAQ (reference sequence). The CDR3 sequence: CASSSQGELFF. CDR3 bases: TGTGCCAGCTCGAGTCAGGGTGAGCTGTTTTTT.

This clonotype was counted many times. The chain joins TRBV27 to TRBJ1-1; D is ambiguous. V was pared by 6 bases and J by 8 bases, with 13 bases between. Looked up from germline, CDR1 is MNHEY and CDR2 is SMNVEV (reference sequence). This CDR3 has 12 residues. In DNA, the CDR3 is TGTGCCAGCAGCCTTACCGGGCGAGAAGCTTTCTTT. Translated, it gives CASSLTGREAFF.

This rearrangement joins TRBV7-9 to TRBJ2-2, with TRBD1 matching over 7 bases. The CDR3 covers 15 residues. V lost 4 bases, J lost 3 bases, and 5 bases stayed unmatched. From germline, CDR1 is SEHNR and CDR2 FQNEAQ (reference sequence). In DNA form, the CDR3 reads TGTGCCAGCAGCTCCACAGGGGAAGACACCGGGGAGCTGTTTTTT. It specifies CASSSTGEDTGELFF.

Ten or more counts support this clonotype. The chain couples TRBV29-1 to TRBJ1-2; 9 bases match TRBD1. J was trimmed by 8 bases and V by 6 bases; bases with no gene match: 13. The CDR3 contains 14 residues. CDR1 and CDR2 (germline): SQVTM, ANQGSEA. This CDR3 reads CSVETGTGPGGYTF. The CDR3 DNA reads TGCAGCGTCGAAACAGGGACAGGGCCCGGGGGCTACACCTTC.

This clonotype was counted ten times or more. This chain joins TRBV2 and TRBJ1-1; TRBD1 matches at 8 bases. The CDR3 is 18 amino acids. J gave up 3 bases and V 2 bases, and 14 bases lay outside the gene matches. Looked up from germline, CDR1 is SNHLY and CDR2 is FYNNEI. The DNA for the CDR3 is TGTGCCAGCAGTGAAAATCGGCGATTTGGACAGGGCGACACTGAAGCTTTCTTT. Translation gives CASSENRRFGQGDTEAFF.

This clonotype occurred many times. The chain joins TRBV7-9 to TRBJ2-1; 10 bases are shared with TRBD1. The CDR3 extends over 16 amino acids. V lost 6 bases and J lost 0; bases outside the gene matches: 5. The germline CDR1 and CDR2 sequences are SEHNR and FQNEAQ (reference sequence). For the CDR3, the DNA is TGTGCCAGCAGAGGGACAGGGGAGAGCTCCTACAATGAGCAGTTCTTC. It translates to CASRGTGESSYNEQFF.

The genes are TRBV20-1 and TRBJ2-7; 9 bases map to TRBD2. The V gene's germline CDR1 is DFQATT and CDR2 SNEGSKA (reference sequence). The ends lost 1 base at V and 4 bases at J; junction bases unmatched: 2. The CDR3 is 13 amino acids. Here the CDR3 DNA reads TGCAGTGCTAGAGTAGCGGGAGATTACGAGCAGTACTTC. This codes for CSARVAGDYEQYF.

This clonotype came up a few times. CDR3 nucleotide sequence: TGTGCCAGCAGCCCTTCAACGGGAGGGCGGGGGGAGACCCAGTACTTC. The encoded protein is CASSPSTGGRGETQYF. This sequence joins TRBV7-6 and TRBJ2-5; 8 bases map to TRBD2. From germline, CDR1 is SGHVS and CDR2 FNYEAQ. CDR3 size: 16 residues. V shed 5 bases, J shed 5 bases, and the junction held 13 bases outside the gene matches.

This clonotype has at least ten counts. V gene TRBV9 combines with J gene TRBJ2-1; a weak D match, TRBD2 (5 bases). The V gene's germline CDR1 is SGDLS and CDR2 YYNGEE. The CDR3 is 15 residues long. Trimming pared 3 bases from V and 4 bases from J, leaving 14 bases between. Written as DNA, the CDR3 is TGTGCCAGCAGCGCTACCGGGATTGAGTACAATGAGCAGTTCTTC. It is translated as CASSATGIEYNEQFF.